This T cell receptor (beta chain) was sequenced during a study of cytomegalovirus exposure and HLA in healthy donors. Regarding donors, all were healthy bone marrow donors. Researchers ran the PCR with 60 Vbeta and 13 Jbeta primers. Generated by immunoSEQ multiplex PCR, the TCRdb table keeps only in-frame clones and is missing some. This sample has around 180,000 clones; 82% occur once, and the top ten carry 0.5%. The CDR3 totals 14 residues. V lost 9 bases to trimming and J lost 3 bases, with 17 bases between them. Germline CDR1 is SEHNR and CDR2 is FQNEAQ (reference sequence). This clone has only a few counts. What it binds is unknown. Study observations and caveats: Later analysis identified a missense DCLRE1C variant that was linked to TCR beta V- and J-gene trimming. Most TCR sequences showed up rarely, but some public TCRs showed up in many donors. In a later analysis, DRB1 alleles had the most associated TCRs; HLA-C alleles the fewest.

This chain joins TRBV7-9 and TRBJ2-5; maybe TRBD2 (7 bases). Sequencing was carried out using PBMCs. This TCR was recovered from a woman between 45 and 60 years old in good health and CMV-seronegative. The CDR3 spells CASRGGGREETQYF. The CDR3 nucleotides are TGTGCCAGTCGTGGGGGCGGGAGAGAAGAGACCCAGTACTTC.